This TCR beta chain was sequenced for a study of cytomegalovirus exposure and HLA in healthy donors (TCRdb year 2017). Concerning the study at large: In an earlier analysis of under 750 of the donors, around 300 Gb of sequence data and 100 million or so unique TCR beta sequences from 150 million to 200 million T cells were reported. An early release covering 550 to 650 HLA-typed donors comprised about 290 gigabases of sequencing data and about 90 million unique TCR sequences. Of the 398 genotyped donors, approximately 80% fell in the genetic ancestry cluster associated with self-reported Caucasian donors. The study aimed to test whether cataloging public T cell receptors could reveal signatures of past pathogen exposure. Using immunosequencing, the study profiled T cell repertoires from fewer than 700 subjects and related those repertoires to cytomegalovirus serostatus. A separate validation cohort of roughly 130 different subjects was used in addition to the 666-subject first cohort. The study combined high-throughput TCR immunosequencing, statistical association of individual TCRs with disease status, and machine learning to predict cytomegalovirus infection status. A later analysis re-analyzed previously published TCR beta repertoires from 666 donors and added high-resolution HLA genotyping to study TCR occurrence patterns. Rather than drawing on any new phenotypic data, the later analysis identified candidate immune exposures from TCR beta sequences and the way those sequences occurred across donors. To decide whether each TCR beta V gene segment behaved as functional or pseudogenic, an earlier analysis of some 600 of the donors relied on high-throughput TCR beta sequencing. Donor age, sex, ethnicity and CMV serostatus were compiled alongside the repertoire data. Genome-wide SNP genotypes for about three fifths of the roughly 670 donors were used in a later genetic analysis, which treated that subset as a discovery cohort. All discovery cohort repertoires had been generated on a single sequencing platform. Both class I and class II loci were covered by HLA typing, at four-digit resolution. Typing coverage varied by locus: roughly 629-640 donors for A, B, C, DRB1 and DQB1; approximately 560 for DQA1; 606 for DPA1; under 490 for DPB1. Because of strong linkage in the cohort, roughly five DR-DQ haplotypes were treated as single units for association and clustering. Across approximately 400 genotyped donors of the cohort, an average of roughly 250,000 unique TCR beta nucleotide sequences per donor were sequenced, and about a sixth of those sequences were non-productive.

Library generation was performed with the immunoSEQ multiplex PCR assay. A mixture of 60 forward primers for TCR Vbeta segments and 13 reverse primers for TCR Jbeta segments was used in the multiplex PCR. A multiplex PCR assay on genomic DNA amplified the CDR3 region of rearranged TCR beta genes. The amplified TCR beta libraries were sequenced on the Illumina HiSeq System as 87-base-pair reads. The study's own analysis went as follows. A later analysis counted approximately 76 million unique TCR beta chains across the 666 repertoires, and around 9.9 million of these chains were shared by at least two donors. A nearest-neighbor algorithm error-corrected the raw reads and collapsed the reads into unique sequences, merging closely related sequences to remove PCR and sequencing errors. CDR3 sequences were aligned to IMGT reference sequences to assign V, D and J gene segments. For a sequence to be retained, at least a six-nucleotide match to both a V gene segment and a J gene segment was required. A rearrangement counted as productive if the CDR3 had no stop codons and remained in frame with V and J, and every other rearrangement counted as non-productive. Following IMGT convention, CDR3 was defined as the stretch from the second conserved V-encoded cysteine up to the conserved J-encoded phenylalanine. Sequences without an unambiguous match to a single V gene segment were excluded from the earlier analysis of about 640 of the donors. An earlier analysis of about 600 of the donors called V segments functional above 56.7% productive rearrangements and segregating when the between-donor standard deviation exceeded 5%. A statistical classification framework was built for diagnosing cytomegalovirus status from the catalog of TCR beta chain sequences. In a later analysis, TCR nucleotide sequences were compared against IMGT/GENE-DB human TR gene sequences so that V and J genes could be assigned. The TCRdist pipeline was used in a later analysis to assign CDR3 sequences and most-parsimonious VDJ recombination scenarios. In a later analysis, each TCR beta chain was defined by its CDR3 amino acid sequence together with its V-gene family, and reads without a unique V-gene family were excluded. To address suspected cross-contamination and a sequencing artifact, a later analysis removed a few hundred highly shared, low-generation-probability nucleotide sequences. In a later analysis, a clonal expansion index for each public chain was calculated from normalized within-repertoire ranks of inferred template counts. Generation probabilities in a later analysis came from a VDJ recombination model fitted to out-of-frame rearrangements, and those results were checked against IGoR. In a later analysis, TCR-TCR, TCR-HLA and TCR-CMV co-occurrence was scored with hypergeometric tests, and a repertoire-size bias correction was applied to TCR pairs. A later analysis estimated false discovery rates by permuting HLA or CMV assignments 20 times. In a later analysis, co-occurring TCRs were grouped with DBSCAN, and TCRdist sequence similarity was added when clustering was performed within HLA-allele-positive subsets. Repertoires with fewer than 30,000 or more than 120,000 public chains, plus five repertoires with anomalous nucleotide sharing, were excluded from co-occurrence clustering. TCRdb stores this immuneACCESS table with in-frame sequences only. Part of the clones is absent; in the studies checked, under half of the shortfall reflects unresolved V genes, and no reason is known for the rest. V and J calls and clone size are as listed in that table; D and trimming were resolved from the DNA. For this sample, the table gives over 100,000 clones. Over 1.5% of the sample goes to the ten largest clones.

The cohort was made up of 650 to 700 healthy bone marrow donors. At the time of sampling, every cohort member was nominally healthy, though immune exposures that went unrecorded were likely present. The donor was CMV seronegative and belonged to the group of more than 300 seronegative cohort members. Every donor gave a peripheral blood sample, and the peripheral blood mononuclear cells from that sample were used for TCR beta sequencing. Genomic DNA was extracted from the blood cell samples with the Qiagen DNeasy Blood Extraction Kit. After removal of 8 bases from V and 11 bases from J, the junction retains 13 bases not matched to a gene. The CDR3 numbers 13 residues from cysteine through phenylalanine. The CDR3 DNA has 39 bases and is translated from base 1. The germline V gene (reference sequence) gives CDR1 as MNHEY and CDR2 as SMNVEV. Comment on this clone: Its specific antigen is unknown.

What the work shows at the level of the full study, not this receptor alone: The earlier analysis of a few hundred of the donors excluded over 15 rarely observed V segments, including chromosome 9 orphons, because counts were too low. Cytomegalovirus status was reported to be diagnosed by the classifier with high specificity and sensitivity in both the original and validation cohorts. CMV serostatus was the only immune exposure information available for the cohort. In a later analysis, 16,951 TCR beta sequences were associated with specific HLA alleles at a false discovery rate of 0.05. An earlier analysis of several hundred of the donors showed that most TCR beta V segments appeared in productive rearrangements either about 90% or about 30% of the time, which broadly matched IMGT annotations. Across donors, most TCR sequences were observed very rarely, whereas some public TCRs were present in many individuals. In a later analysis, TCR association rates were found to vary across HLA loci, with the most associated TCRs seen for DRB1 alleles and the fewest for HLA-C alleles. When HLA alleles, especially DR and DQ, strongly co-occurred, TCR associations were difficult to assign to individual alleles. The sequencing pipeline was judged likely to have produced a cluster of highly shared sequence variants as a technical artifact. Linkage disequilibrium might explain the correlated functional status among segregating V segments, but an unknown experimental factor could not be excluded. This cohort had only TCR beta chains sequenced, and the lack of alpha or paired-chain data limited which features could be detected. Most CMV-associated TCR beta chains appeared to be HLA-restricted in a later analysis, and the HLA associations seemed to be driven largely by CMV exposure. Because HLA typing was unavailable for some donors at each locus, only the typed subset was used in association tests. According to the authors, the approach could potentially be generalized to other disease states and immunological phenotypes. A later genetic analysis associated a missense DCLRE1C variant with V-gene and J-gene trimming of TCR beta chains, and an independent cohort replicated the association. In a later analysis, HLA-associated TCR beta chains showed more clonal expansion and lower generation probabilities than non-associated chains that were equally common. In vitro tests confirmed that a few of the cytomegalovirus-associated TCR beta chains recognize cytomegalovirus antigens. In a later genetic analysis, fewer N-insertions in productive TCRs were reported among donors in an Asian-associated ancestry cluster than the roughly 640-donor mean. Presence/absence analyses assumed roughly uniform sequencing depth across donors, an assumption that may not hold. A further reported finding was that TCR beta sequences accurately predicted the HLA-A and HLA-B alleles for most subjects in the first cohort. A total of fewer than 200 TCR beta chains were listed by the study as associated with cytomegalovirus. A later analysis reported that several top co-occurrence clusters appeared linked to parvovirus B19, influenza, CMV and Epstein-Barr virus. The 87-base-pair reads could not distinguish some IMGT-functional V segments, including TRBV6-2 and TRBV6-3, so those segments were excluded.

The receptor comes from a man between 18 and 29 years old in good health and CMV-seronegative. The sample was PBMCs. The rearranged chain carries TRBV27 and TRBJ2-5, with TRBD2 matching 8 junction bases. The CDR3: CASCPSGGHEQYF. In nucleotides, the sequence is TGTGCCAGCTGCCCCTCGGGGGGGCATGAGCAGTACTTC.